This T cell receptor (beta chain) was sequenced during a study of radiotherapy plus CTLA-4 blockade in lung cancer. Study-level information: Objective responses were recorded in about 18% of patients, with disease control recorded in approximately 32%. Study results and limitations: Radiotherapy was combined with ipilimumab, and tumor-derived TCR clones then expanded in blood. Best predicting response, reportedly, were early blood T cell clone dynamics, with interferon-beta.

The data were produced by immunoSEQ multiplex PCR, yet TCRdb's version contains in-frame clones alone and is incomplete. The sample includes tens of thousands of clones, approximately 90% seen only once; the top ten take 7.8%. This clone occurred once. Its antigen is currently unknown. Chemo-refractory metastatic non-small-cell lung cancer patients received focal radiation with ipilimumab CTLA-4 blockade. The source of this sequence is a human donor with non-small cell lung cancer whose response to radiotherapy plus ipilimumab could not be evaluated. This specimen consisted of peripheral blood, obtained from a patient treated with radiotherapy plus ipilimumab.

In DNA form, the CDR3 reads TGTGCCAGCAGGGAGGGACTAGCGAATGAGCAGTTCTTC. This sequence encodes CASREGLANEQFF. V and J are TRBV28 and TRBJ2-1, with TRBD2 matching over 10 bases. V was pared by 6 bases and J by 7 bases, with 3 bases of the junction left unmatched. CDR1 MDHEN and CDR2 SYDVKM come from the germline V gene. The CDR3 runs to 13 residues.